This T cell receptor beta chain was identified during a study of cytomegalovirus exposure and HLA in healthy donors. This clone was detected only a few times. The primer mix had 60 Vbeta and 13 Jbeta primers. Using immunoSEQ multiplex PCR, the repertoire was profiled, and TCRdb retains in-frame clones only, with some absent. Here the sample spans 70,000 to 95,000 clones, 78% being singletons. The trim removed 5 bases at V and 4 bases at J, leaving 9 bases unmatched. Germline CDR1 reads SGHVS; CDR2 reads FQNEAQ. The CDR3 is made up of 15 amino acids. The source of this sequence is a man aged 35-49 years in good health and CMV-seronegative. J is TRBJ2-7 and V is TRBV7-8; the match to TRBD2 covers 9 bases. The specimen was PBMCs. CDR3 amino acids: CASSDRGLAFYEQYF. In DNA, the CDR3 is TGTGCCAGCAGCGACAGAGGACTAGCGTTTTACGAGCAGTACTTC.